One and the same sample provided the 19 T cell receptor beta chains below, sequenced in a study of T cell repertoires in cytomegalovirus infection. Their cognate antigens are unknown. Using its own MiXCR run on the reads, TCRdb lists one record per CDR3 protein. This table has around 800,000 distinct CDR3 sequences, about 31% appearing once. The sequences come from cultured CD8+ T cells from PBMCs, collected from culture after CMV antigen stimulation. The origin of the receptors is a human donor in good health (CMV status not recorded). Some clones in this sample may be carry-over from other donors' samples.

J is TRBJ2-4 and V is TRBV6-5; possible D gene TRBD1, 5 bases. This CDR3 spans 16 amino acids. V gave up 5 bases and J gave up 4 bases, with 18 bases separating them. Germline lookup yields CDR1 MNHEY and CDR2 SVGAGI. The DNA for the CDR3 is TGTGCCAGCAGTGAAAGGGGCAGCAGATCAAAAAACATTCAGTACTTC. As protein: CASSERGSRSKNIQYF.

As to this clonotype: Sequence at one end of the junction differs from germline and may be a read error. The V and J genes are TRBV5-5 and TRBJ2-1, with 7 bases that match TRBD1. Germline CDR1 SGHKS, CDR2 YYEKEE (reference sequence). The CDR3 consists of 16 residues. Written as DNA, the CDR3 is TGTGCCAGCAGCGTTTATGTGACAGGGTACGACAATAAGCAGTTCTTC. Amino acids: CASSVYVTGYDNKQFF.

V is TRBV7-9 and J is TRBJ2-1; D possibly corresponds to TRBD1 (6 bases). CDR1 SEHNR and CDR2 FQNEAQ come from the germline V gene (reference sequence). The CDR3 has 15 amino acids. V gave up 1 base and J gave up 5 bases, with 12 bases separating them. The CDR3 sequence: CASSLGGPPHNEQFF. The CDR3 DNA is TGTGCCAGCAGCTTAGGGGGGCCCCCCCACAATGAGCAGTTCTTC.

This clonotype was observed a few times. The gene calls are TRBV7-9 and TRBJ1-2, with TRBD1 identical over 7 bases. Germline V gene lookup returns CDR1 SEHNR and CDR2 FQNEAQ (reference sequence). J lost 8 bases, V lost 5 bases, and 14 bases had no gene match. The length of the CDR3 is 15 residues. The CDR3 region has the DNA TGTGCCAGCAGCCCGAGGGGGCAGTACCGGGAGGGCTACACCTTC. Translating it yields CASSPRGQYREGYTF.

This clonotype has more than one count but fewer than ten. Here the CDR3 reads CASSFGDFGNQPQHF. CDR3 DNA sequence: TGTGCCAGCAGTTTTGGGGACTTTGGCAATCAGCCCCAGCATTTT. The genes are TRBV28 and TRBJ1-5, with D tentatively TRBD1 (5 bases). CDR3 length: 15 amino acids. Germline lookup yields CDR1 MDHEN and CDR2 SYDVKM. Trimming left V 3 bases short and J 2 bases short, with 11 bases between.

The chain employs TRBV9 and TRBJ2-4, with 11 bases matching TRBD1. The V gene's germline CDR1 is SGDLS and CDR2 YYNGEE. The V gene end was trimmed by 0 bases and the J gene end by 7 bases; junction bases not matched to a gene: 6. The CDR3 sequence is 16 residues long. CDR3 coding DNA: TGTGCCAGCAGCGTAGGGAGGGACAGGGGGACCAACATTCAGTACTTC. Translated, it gives CASSVGRDRGTNIQYF.

This clonotype was seen a handful of times. J is TRBJ2-2 and V is TRBV7-6; tentatively, D is TRBD1 (6 bases). There are 15 residues in the CDR3. Per the germline V gene, CDR1 is SGHVS and CDR2 is FNYEAQ. Trimming left V 5 bases short and J 5 bases short, with 15 bases between. CDR3 nucleotides: TGTGCCAGCAGCGTCACACAGGGTTGGACCGGGGAGCTGTTTTTT. It yields the protein CASSVTQGWTGELFF.

The chain carries TRBV2 and TRBJ1-1, with 11 bases matching TRBD1. This CDR3 comprises 15 residues. CDR1 and CDR2 from the germline V gene are SNHLY and FYNNEI. The V gene end was trimmed by 3 bases and the J gene end by 6 bases; junction bases not matched to a gene: 6. CDR3 coding DNA: TGTGCCAGCAGTGAGTTAGGACAGGGGGCGTCTGAAGCTTTCTTT. This encodes CASSELGQGASEAFF.

The chain combines TRBV7-9 with TRBJ2-3; possible D gene TRBD1, 7 bases. Germline CDR1 is SEHNR and CDR2 is FQNEAQ (reference sequence). V shed 1 base and J shed 2 bases, with 25 bases lying between them. The CDR3 has 20 residues. CDR3 sequence (DNA): TGTGCCAGCAGCTTAGGATTACCTGAAGCAGGGGGGCCCCCCACAGATACGCAGTATTTT. Translation gives CASSLGLPEAGGPPTDTQYF.

Regarding this clonotype: A much larger clone lies a single base off, so this may be a read error. The chain couples TRBV6-8 to TRBJ1-1, with TRBD1 as a possible D gene (5 bases). Between the trimmed V and J ends, which lost 2 bases and 0 bases, there was a span of 10 bases. CDR3 length: 15 residues. CDR1 is MNHGY and CDR2 is SAAAGT in the germline V gene. The CDR3 coding sequence is TGTGCCAGCAGTTACGGGGGATGGTTGAACACTGAAGCTTTCTTT. It translates to CASSYGGWLNTEAFF.

CDR3 amino acids: CASSLYRESSYEQYF. The DNA of the CDR3 is TGTGCCAGCAGCTTATACAGGGAGAGCTCCTACGAGCAGTACTTC. V usage is TRBV7-3 and J usage is TRBJ2-7, with D tentatively TRBD1 (6 bases). Between the trimmed V and J ends, which lost 2 bases and 0 bases, there was a span of 11 bases. Germline loops: CDR1 SGHTA, CDR2 FQGTGA. There are 15 residues in the CDR3. The whole variable domain, remainder taken from reference TRBV7-3 and TRBJ2-7, is GAGVSQTPSNKVTEKGKYVELRCDPISGHTALYWYRQSLGQGPEFLIYFQGTGAADDSGLPNDRFFAVRPEGSVSTLKIQRTERGDSAVYLCASSLYRESSYEQYFGPGTRLTVT.

This clonotype was counted only a few times. The chain recombines TRBV29-1 with TRBJ1-2; no definite D call. The germline V and J ends were trimmed by 2 bases and 6 bases, with 7 bases remaining between them. CDR3 length: 11 residues. Looked up from germline, CDR1 is SQVTM and CDR2 is ANQGSEA. CDR3 nucleotides: TGCAGCGTTGAACTCCGTAATGGCTACACCTTC. This gives the protein CSVELRNGYTF.

The chain recombines TRBV11-1 with TRBJ2-3; the D is unclear. Germline CDR1 reads SGHAT; CDR2 reads FQDESV (reference sequence). The CDR3 sequence is 15 residues long. Trimming shortened V by 1 base and J by 2 bases, and 10 bases separated the two germline ends. The CDR3 region has the DNA TGTGCCAGCAGCTTAGGCGTTGCGGCCACAGATACGCAGTATTTT. Amino acid sequence: CASSLGVAATDTQYF. Filled out from reference TRBV11-1 and TRBJ2-3, the complete variable domain reads EAEVAQSPRYKITEKSQAVAFWCDPISGHATLYWYRQILGQGPELLVQFQDESVVDDSQLPKDRFSAERLKGVDSTLKIQPAELGDSAMYLCASSLGVAATDTQYFGPGTRLTVL.

The V and J genes are TRBV4-1 and TRBJ2-2, with D uncertain. CDR3 length equals 12 residues. CDR1 and CDR2 (germline): MGHRA, YSYEKL. Trimming removed 0 bases at V and 10 bases at J, with 6 bases between. Written as DNA, the CDR3 is TGCGCCAGCAGCCAAGAGGCGGAGGAGCTGTTTTTT. Its protein is CASSQEAEELFF.

The V and J genes are TRBV24-1 and TRBJ2-2; 8 positions match TRBD1. Germline lookup yields CDR1 KGHDR and CDR2 SFDVKD. The CDR3 totals 15 residues. J gave up 4 bases and V 3 bases, and 3 bases lay outside the gene matches. As DNA, the CDR3 is TGTGCCACCAGTGATCGAACAGGGGGCACCGGGGAGCTGTTTTTT. It is translated as CATSDRTGGTGELFF.

This clonotype was seen only once. CDR3 in amino acids: CASRTGGDEQYV. The DNA of the CDR3 is TGTGCCAGCCGAACAGGGGGGGACGAGCAGTACGTC. The chain joins TRBV27 to TRBJ2-7; D might be TRBD1 (8 bases). This CDR3 contains 12 residues. Germline V gene sequence: CDR1 MNHEY, CDR2 SMNVEV (reference sequence). V lost 8 bases and J lost 5, with 13 bases in between.

This clonotype has ten or more counts. This chain uses TRBV5-1 with TRBJ2-7; TRBD1 matches at 7 bases. The J segment lost 4 bases and the V segment lost 4 bases, leaving 5 bases of the junction unmatched. Germline-derived CDR1 and CDR2 are SGHRS and YFSETQ. The CDR3 sequence is 13 residues long. CDR3 nucleotide sequence: TGCGCCAGCAGCCCACGGGACAGATACGAGCAGTACTTC. Translating it yields CASSPRDRYEQYF. Filled out from reference TRBV5-1 and TRBJ2-7, the complete variable domain reads KAGVTQTPRYLIKTRGQQVTLSCSPISGHRSVSWYQQTPGQGLQFLFEYFSETQRNKGNFPGRFSGRQFSNSRSEMNVSTLELGDSALYLCASSPRDRYEQYFGPGTRLTVT.

A few counts support this clonotype. The V gene is TRBV20-1, the J gene TRBJ2-7, with D unresolved. The CDR3 totals 12 residues. V dropped 1 base and J dropped 5 bases, with 9 bases sitting between them. Germline CDR1 DFQATT, CDR2 SNEGSKA (reference sequence). The CDR3 protein is CSARGELDEQYF. The CDR3 coding sequence is TGCAGTGCTAGAGGCGAGCTAGACGAGCAGTACTTC.

This clonotype showed up just a few times. The chain employs TRBV19 and TRBJ1-5; D gene uncertain. CDR1 and CDR2 from the germline V gene are LNHDA and SQIVND (reference sequence). V lost 3 bases and J lost 8, with 8 bases in between. The CDR3 runs 12 residues. The CDR3 sequence: CASSIWEKPQHF. The CDR3 DNA follows: TGTGCCAGTAGTATCTGGGAGAAGCCCCAGCATTTT.